Each of the 30 T cell receptor beta chains below was sequenced from the same sample in a study of control samples from healthy donors and cancer patients. Only in-frame clones appear in the TCRdb table, and some are missing; sequencing was by immunoSEQ multiplex PCR. The sample carries 390,000 or so clones, 80% to 95% recorded once. Sequencing was carried out using PBMCs. The receptor set was obtained from a middle-aged man with head and neck cancer.

Here the CDR3 DNA reads TGTGCCAGCAGCTTAGCAGGCGGGGTAGCCAAAAACATTCAGTACTTC. Translated, it gives CASSLAGGVAKNIQYF. V is TRBV7-2 and J is TRBJ2-4, with D possibly matching TRBD2 (6 bases). CDR1 and CDR2 (germline): SGHTA, FQGNSA. Trimming pared 0 bases from V and 0 bases from J, leaving 9 bases between. The CDR3 spans 16 residues.

This clone was observed once. The chain joins TRBV6-6 to TRBJ1-2; D ambiguous. V gave up 2 bases and J gave up 7 bases, with 5 bases separating them. The V gene's germline CDR1 is MNHNY and CDR2 SVGAGI (reference sequence). The CDR3 length is 11 residues. The CDR3 DNA sequence: TGTGCCAGCAGTTACGTGAGTGGCTACACCTTC. Its translation: CASSYVSGYTF.

This chain connects TRBV7-6 to TRBJ2-4, with D perhaps matching TRBD1 (5 bases). In germline, CDR1 is SGHVS, CDR2 FNYEAQ. CDR3 size: 17 residues. V was shortened by 1 base and J by 1 base, with 14 bases between the two germline ends. CDR3 loop: CASSLDQGSGAKNIQYF. For the CDR3, the DNA is TGTGCCAGCAGCTTAGACCAGGGATCCGGGGCCAAAAACATTCAGTACTTC. Variable domain in full (rest from reference TRBV7-6 and TRBJ2-4): GAGVSQSPRYKVTKRGQDVALRCDPISGHVSLYWYRQALGQGPEFLTYFNYEAQQDKSGLPNDRFSAERPEGSISTLTIQRTEQRDSAMYRCASSLDQGSGAKNIQYFGAGTRLSVL.

V and J are TRBV5-4 and TRBJ2-7; TRBD2 matches at 8 bases. J was trimmed by 1 base and V by 0 bases; bases with no gene match: 3. The CDR3 consists of 15 residues. Germline loops: CDR1 SGHNT, CDR2 YYREEE (reference sequence). The CDR3 DNA reads as TGTGCCAGCAGCTTGGAGGGGACTAGATCCTACGAGCAGTACTTC. This translates into CASSLEGTRSYEQYF.

V is TRBV12-3 or TRBV12-4 and J is TRBJ1-1; no definite D call. CDR3 length: 13 amino acids. The germline V and J ends were trimmed by 8 bases and 0 bases, with 10 bases remaining between them. The CDR3 here is CASSVNLNTEAFF. The CDR3 DNA reads as TGTGCCAGCTCTGTAAACTTGAACACTGAAGCTTTCTTT.

This chain links TRBV2 with TRBJ1-1, with no clear D. Germline values: CDR1 SNHLY, CDR2 FYNNEI. V lost 5 bases and J lost 3, with 7 bases in between. The CDR3 has 12 amino acids. The CDR3 spells CASSPRYTEAFF. The CDR3 bases are TGTGCCAGCAGTCCCAGGTACACTGAAGCTTTCTTT.

V usage is TRBV6-5 and J usage is TRBJ2-7; no definite D call. The germline V and J ends were trimmed by 4 bases and 3 bases, with 19 bases remaining between them. This CDR3 region has 16 residues. Per germline, CDR1 MNHEY and CDR2 SVGAGI. The CDR3, as DNA: TGTGCCAGCAGTTCCCAAAAACCCCCAGACATCTACGAGCAGTACTTC. Translated, it gives CASSSQKPPDIYEQYF.

In this sample, this clone turned up once. This rearrangement joins TRBV28 to TRBJ2-6; D call uncertain. The CDR3 length is 17 residues. V was clipped by 0 bases and J by 0 bases, with 9 bases between them. Germline loops: CDR1 MDHEN, CDR2 SYDVKM. CDR3 sequence reads: CASSLWSQNSGANVLTF. The CDR3 DNA is TGTGCCAGCAGTTTATGGAGTCAGAACTCTGGGGCCAACGTCCTGACTTTC.

The chain carries TRBV3-1 (or the pseudogene TRBV3-2) and TRBJ2-3, with TRBD2 matching over 9 bases. The CDR3 is made up of 17 amino acids. From germline, CDR1 is LGHDT and CDR2 YNNKEL (reference sequence). V was pared by 0 bases and J by 1 base, with 5 bases of the junction left unmatched. CDR3 amino acids: CASSQEGVAGGTDTQYF. CDR3 in DNA: TGTGCCAGCAGCCAAGAGGGAGTAGCGGGGGGCACAGATACGCAGTATTTT.

V is TRBV19 and J is TRBJ1-1, with 10 nucleotides matching TRBD1. This CDR3 region has 15 residues. Trimming removed 4 bases from V and 5 bases from J; junction bases left unmatched: 7. From germline, CDR1 is LNHDA and CDR2 SQIVND (reference sequence). CDR3 sequence reads: CASSNDRGRGTEAFF. The CDR3 DNA reads TGTGCCAGTAGTAATGACAGGGGGCGCGGAACTGAAGCTTTCTTT. Filled out from reference TRBV19 and TRBJ1-1, the complete variable domain reads DGGITQSPKYLFRKEGQNVTLSCEQNLNHDAMYWYRQDPGQGLRLIYYSQIVNDFQKGDIAEGYSVSREKKESFPLTVTSAQKNPTAFYLCASSNDRGRGTEAFFGQGTRLTVV.

The chain joins TRBV18 to TRBJ1-2; D gene unclear. Germline V gene data show CDR1 as KGHSH and CDR2 as LQKENI. CDR3 length equals 11 residues. Trimming removed 5 bases at V and 3 bases at J, with 4 bases between. In DNA, the CDR3 is TGTGCCAGCTCAGGAGACTATGGCTACACCTTC. Its protein product is CASSGDYGYTF.

This clone occurred once. V gene TRBV9 combines with J gene TRBJ2-5; the match to TRBD1 covers 8 bases. The germline gives CDR1 SGDLS, CDR2 YYNGEE. V lost 0 bases to trimming and J lost 5 bases; unmatched junction nucleotides: 9. CDR3 length: 16 residues. DNA of the CDR3: TGTGCCAGCAGCGTAGCGGACAGGGACCCTCGGGAGACCCAGTACTTC. Its translation is CASSVADRDPRETQYF.

The chain carries TRBV28 and TRBJ2-2, with TRBD1 matching 8 bases. Germline values: CDR1 MDHEN, CDR2 SYDVKM. V gave up 7 bases and J gave up 4 bases; unmatched junction bases: 2. CDR3 size: 13 residues. CDR3 sequence reads: CASTTGGTGELFF. The DNA for the CDR3 is TGTGCCAGCACAACAGGGGGCACCGGGGAGCTGTTTTTT.

This chain joins TRBV12-3 or TRBV12-4 and TRBJ2-7; D call uncertain. The CDR3 contains 13 residues. The germline V and J ends were trimmed by 6 bases and 9 bases, with 18 bases remaining between them. This CDR3 is CASSQGKYVGQYF. CDR3 nucleotide sequence: TGTGCCAGCAGCCAAGGCAAGTACGTAGGGCAGTACTTC.

The rearrangement joins TRBV6-5 to TRBJ2-7, with a possible D match to TRBD1 (5 bases). The CDR3 totals 14 residues. Trimming removed 0 bases from V and 2 bases from J, with 8 bases in between. Germline CDR1 is MNHEY and CDR2 is SVGAGI. In DNA form, the CDR3 reads TGTGCCAGCAGTTACTCGACAGTCCCCTACGAGCAGTACTTC. This gives the protein CASSYSTVPYEQYF.

The chain recombines TRBV3-1 (or the pseudogene TRBV3-2) with TRBJ1-4, with D maybe TRBD1 (5 bases). The V and J ends lost 4 bases and 0 bases respectively, with 6 bases between them. Germline values: CDR1 LGHDT, CDR2 YNNKEL (reference sequence). This CDR3 has 14 amino acids. The CDR3 loop reads CASSLRATNEKLFF. The DNA for the CDR3 is TGTGCCAGCAGCCTCAGGGCAACTAATGAAAAACTGTTTTTT.

This clone was detected once. V and J are TRBV4-2 and TRBJ1-2; possible D gene TRBD1, 6 bases. The V gene lost 1 base and the J gene lost 6 bases, with 12 bases spanning the gap. Germline assignment: CDR1 LGHNA and CDR2 YNFKEQ. This CDR3 is built from 14 residues. The CDR3 protein is CASSQVLQGHGYTF. Written as DNA, the CDR3 is TGTGCCAGCAGCCAAGTCTTACAGGGCCATGGCTACACCTTC.

This chain joins TRBV4-1 and TRBJ2-1, with TRBD1 matching 8 bases. The CDR3 totals 13 residues. Trimming removed 0 bases from V and 15 bases from J; junction bases left unmatched: 7. Germline values: CDR1 MGHRA, CDR2 YSYEKL. The DNA for the CDR3 is TGCGCCAGCAGCCAAGACCAGGGACAGGTCCTGTTCTTC. It codes for CASSQDQGQVLFF.

J is TRBJ2-3 and V is TRBV28; 14 positions agree with TRBD2. Losses at the gene ends were 5 bases for V and 4 bases for J; bases not matched to a gene: 8. The CDR3 is 17 residues long. From germline, CDR1 is MDHEN and CDR2 SYDVKM. CDR3 in amino acids: CASSPRGLAGDADTQYF. The CDR3 DNA is TGTGCCAGCAGTCCACGGGGACTAGCGGGGGATGCAGATACGCAGTATTTT.

This clone showed up just a few times. The rearrangement uses TRBV6-4 and TRBJ2-3; D may be TRBD2 (7 bases). V was shortened by 6 bases and J by 5 bases, with 21 bases between the two germline ends. The germline CDR1 and CDR2 sequences are MRHNA and SNTAGT. This CDR3 has 16 amino acids. This chain's CDR3 is CASSLSRRGAKDTQYF. CDR3 DNA: TGTGCCAGCAGCCTGTCGAGACGGGGGGCGAAAGATACGCAGTATTTT.

The chain employs TRBV4-3 and TRBJ1-1; D is undetermined. Germline CDR1 reads LGHNA; CDR2 reads YSLEER. The CDR3 runs to 14 residues. Between the trimmed V and J ends, which lost 0 bases and 4 bases, there was a span of 9 bases. The CDR3 sequence is CASSQDSSSTEAFF. The CDR3 DNA sequence: TGCGCCAGCAGCCAAGACAGTTCGAGCACTGAAGCTTTCTTT.

The CDR3 sequence is CASSPDRGYGQPQHF. The DNA for the CDR3 is TGTGCCAGCAGCCCGGACAGGGGTTACGGTCAGCCCCAGCATTTT. The V and J genes are TRBV28 and TRBJ1-5; 9 bases fit TRBD1. The ends lost 6 bases at V and 6 bases at J; junction bases unmatched: 9. Per germline, CDR1 MDHEN and CDR2 SYDVKM. The CDR3 consists of 15 residues.

V usage is TRBV29-1 and J usage is TRBJ2-7, with 10 bases lining up with TRBD1. From germline, CDR1 is SQVTM and CDR2 ANQGSEA. J lost 5 bases, V lost 6 bases, and 10 bases had no gene match. This CDR3 contains 14 residues. In nucleotides, the CDR3 is TGCAGCGTGGATATGACAGGGGGCCGAAACGAGCAGTACTTC. Its translation is CSVDMTGGRNEQYF.

The chain joins TRBV18 to TRBJ1-1; 7 bases fit TRBD1. In germline, CDR1 is KGHSH, CDR2 LQKENI. Unmatched junction bases numbered 9, after V lost 3 bases and J lost 5 bases. The CDR3 covers 15 residues. CDR3 region: CASSPTSGGGTEAFF. DNA of the CDR3: TGTGCCAGCTCACCCACGTCAGGGGGAGGAACTGAAGCTTTCTTT.

The gene calls are TRBV7-2 and TRBJ2-2; unclear D gene. The length of the CDR3 is 13 residues. The germline gives CDR1 SGHTA, CDR2 FQGNSA. V shed 5 bases and J shed 7 bases, with 11 bases lying between them. CDR3 DNA: TGTGCCAGCAGCCGCGAGCGTATCGGGGAGCTGTTTTTT. This sequence encodes CASSRERIGELFF.

J is TRBJ2-2 and V is TRBV9, with 11 bases matching TRBD1. This CDR3 is 17 amino acids long. The junction had 10 bases not matched to a gene; V was cut back by 4 bases and J by 5 bases. Per the germline V gene, CDR1 is SGDLS and CDR2 is YYNGEE. The CDR3 DNA follows: TGTGCCAGCAGCTTACGTCCCGGGACAGGGGGGACCGGGGAGCTGTTTTTT. This codes for CASSLRPGTGGTGELFF.

This clone was detected once. The chain joins TRBV28 to TRBJ1-2; the D gene is possibly TRBD1 (6 bases). In germline, CDR1 is MDHEN, CDR2 SYDVKM. The CDR3 length is 14 residues. Trimming took 6 bases from V and 7 from J, leaving 18 bases between them. The CDR3 spells CASRVQGEFGGYTF. DNA for the CDR3: TGTGCCAGCAGGGTACAGGGAGAGTTCGGTGGCTACACCTTC.

The chain uses TRBV6-6 and TRBJ2-2; 7 nucleotides align to TRBD1. Germline trimming cut 7 bases from V and 5 bases from J; bases unmatched to any gene: 10. CDR3 length equals 15 residues. Per the germline V gene, CDR1 is MNHNY and CDR2 is SVGAGI (reference sequence). CDR3 nucleotides: TGTGCCAGCACCAAACGGACAGGCCTAACCGGGGAGCTGTTTTTT. It translates to CASTKRTGLTGELFF.

This chain uses TRBV28 with TRBJ2-1, with TRBD2 identical over 10 bases. Germline V gives CDR1 MDHEN, CDR2 SYDVKM. The CDR3 runs 17 residues. J gave up 9 bases and V 4 bases, and 15 bases lay outside the gene matches. The CDR3 DNA reads as TGTGCCAGCAGTTCTGCTTTTGGAGCGGGAGGGCGGGGTGAGCAGTTCTTC. Encoded protein: CASSSAFGAGGRGEQFF.

CDR3 DNA: TGTGCCAGCTCACCGGACACGCTGATGAACACTGAAGCTTTCTTT. This encodes CASSPDTLMNTEAFF. V gene TRBV18 combines with J gene TRBJ1-1, with D perhaps TRBD1 (5 bases). With 3 bases removed from V and 0 bases from J, the gap between germline ends came to 11 bases. The CDR3 runs to 15 residues. Germline V gives CDR1 KGHSH, CDR2 LQKENI.